The 27 T cell receptor beta chains given below trace back to one sample, sequenced in a study of blood T cell repertoires in COVID-19. Assay: immunoSEQ multiplex PCR; the TCRdb copy retains only in-frame clones and omits some. Of tens of thousands of clones detected, around 80% appear once; the ten largest clones hold roughly 14%. The sample comprised peripheral blood. These receptors were obtained from a man aged 80 or over with active or convalescent COVID-19.

V is TRBV27 and J is TRBJ2-7; 9 positions agree with TRBD2. Germline loops: CDR1 MNHEY, CDR2 SMNVEV (reference sequence). V shed 3 bases, J shed 1 base, and the junction held 13 bases outside the gene matches. The CDR3 consists of 18 residues. CDR3 sequence (DNA): TGTGCCAGCAGTTTTTCCGGGGCTAGCGGGACCGTATCCTACGAGCAGTACTTC. Amino acid sequence: CASSFSGASGTVSYEQYF.

This chain uses TRBV11-2 with TRBJ1-3; D is undetermined. Per germline, CDR1 SGHAT and CDR2 FQNNGV. The CDR3 has 17 residues. V was clipped by 3 bases and J by 0 bases, with 15 bases between them. The DNA of the CDR3 is TGTGCCAGCAGCTTCGACGGAATGGAGAGCTCTGGAAACACCATATATTTT. It specifies CASSFDGMESSGNTIYF.

The rearrangement links TRBV28 to TRBJ2-1; 9 bases map to TRBD2. V gave up 4 bases and J gave up 8 bases; unmatched junction bases: 9. Germline V gives CDR1 MDHEN, CDR2 SYDVKM. The CDR3 is made up of 15 amino acids. Here the CDR3 DNA reads TGTGCCAGCAGTTCCCCTAGCGGGGCGATCGATGAGCAGTTCTTC. Translated, it gives CASSSPSGAIDEQFF.

This clone has a single count. V and J are TRBV5-1 and TRBJ2-6, with a possible D match to TRBD1 (6 bases). This CDR3 has 16 residues. The ends were cut back, 3 bases at V and 0 bases at J, with 10 bases in the middle. Germline V gene sequence: CDR1 SGHRS, CDR2 YFSETQ. The CDR3 sequence is CASSSGTPSGANVLTF. The DNA for the CDR3 is TGCGCCAGCAGCTCCGGGACACCCTCTGGGGCCAACGTCCTGACTTTC.

The rearrangement uses TRBV30 and TRBJ1-6, with D maybe TRBD1 (5 bases). Germline lookup yields CDR1 GTSNPN and CDR2 SVGIG (reference sequence). Trimming took 0 bases from V and 3 from J, leaving 9 bases between them. The CDR3 runs 15 residues. The CDR3 DNA follows: TGTGCCTGGAGTGTACAGGCCAGCTATAATTCACCCCTCCACTTT. It codes for CAWSVQASYNSPLHF. The full variable domain, in which reference TRBV30 and TRBJ1-6 provide the parts outside the CDR3, is SQTIHQWPATLVQPVGSPLSLECTVEGTSNPNLYWYRQAAGRGLQLLFYSVGIGQISSEVPQNLSASRPQDRQFILSSKKLLLSDSGFYLCAWSVQASYNSPLHFGNGTRLTVT.

V and J are TRBV28 and TRBJ1-4; D ambiguous. The germline CDR1 and CDR2 sequences are MDHEN and SYDVKM. The CDR3 has 15 amino acids. V gave up 7 bases and J gave up 0 bases, with 12 bases separating them. CDR3 DNA sequence: TGTGCCAGCACTCCGAGCGGAGCAACTAATGAAAAACTGTTTTTT. Protein: CASTPSGATNEKLFF.

This chain connects TRBV5-5 to TRBJ1-5; D ambiguous. V dropped 2 bases and J dropped 0 bases, with 6 bases sitting between them. CDR1 and CDR2 (germline): SGHKS, YYEKEE (reference sequence). This CDR3 region has 14 residues. CDR3 in DNA: TGTGCCAGCAGCTTCGCAGGTAGCAATCAGCCCCAGCATTTT. It is translated as CASSFAGSNQPQHF.

As DNA, the CDR3 is TGTGCCAGCAGCCAAGCATGGGGGGGGAGCACTGAAGCTTTCTTT. Protein sequence: CASSQAWGGSTEAFF. The chain uses TRBV3-1 (or the pseudogene TRBV3-2) and TRBJ1-1; D may be TRBD1 (5 bases). Trimming pared 1 base from V and 4 bases from J, leaving 13 bases between. CDR1 and CDR2 from the germline V gene are LGHDT and YNNKEL (reference sequence). The length of the CDR3 is 15 residues.

V gene TRBV7-9 combines with J gene TRBJ1-6, with 7 bases that match TRBD1. V was clipped by 4 bases and J by 9 bases; unmatched bases: 3. Germline V CDR1 and CDR2: SEHNR, FQNEAQ (reference sequence). The CDR3 covers 13 residues. The CDR3 spells CASSWDSVSPLHF. CDR3 nucleotide sequence: TGTGCCAGCAGCTGGGACAGCGTTTCACCCCTCCACTTT.

This chain links TRBV28 with TRBJ2-5; D uncertain. CDR3 length: 14 residues. Trimming stripped 6 bases from V and 1 base from J, with 12 bases between. CDR1 is MDHEN, CDR2 SYDVKM, per germline. The CDR3 loop is CASRPPGSQETQYF. The CDR3 DNA is TGTGCCAGCAGACCTCCCGGGTCCCAAGAGACCCAGTACTTC.

The chain links TRBV28 to TRBJ2-1, with D unclear. The CDR3 is 15 amino acids. Germline CDR1 MDHEN, CDR2 SYDVKM. Trimming shortened V by 6 bases and J by 0 bases, and 12 bases separated the two germline ends. The CDR3 loop is CASRSSVPSYNEQFF. The CDR3 bases are TGTGCCAGCAGGTCAAGCGTCCCCTCCTACAATGAGCAGTTCTTC.

The chain recombines TRBV7-5 with TRBJ1-2; the table's D call, TRBD1, has no DNA check behind it. TRBV7-5 is a pseudogene locus. This CDR3 is 13 amino acids long. CDR3 in amino acids: CVRSAPLGAGYTF. The CDR3 DNA reads TGTGTCAGAAGCGCCCCCCTGGGGGCTGGCTACACCTTC.

This chain uses TRBV28 with TRBJ2-7; 9 nucleotides match TRBD1. Germline values: CDR1 MDHEN, CDR2 SYDVKM. CDR3 length: 15 amino acids. The V gene end was trimmed by 1 base and the J gene end by 5 bases; junction bases not matched to a gene: 6. This chain's CDR3 is CASSLFGTGWHEQYF. For the CDR3, the DNA is TGTGCCAGCAGTTTATTTGGGACAGGGTGGCACGAGCAGTACTTC.

The genes are TRBV4-1 and TRBJ1-1, with 7 bases fitting TRBD1. The trim removed 0 bases at V and 0 bases at J, leaving 7 bases unmatched. Per the germline V gene, CDR1 is MGHRA and CDR2 is YSYEKL. The CDR3 contains 17 residues. The DNA for the CDR3 is TGCGCCAGCAGCCAAGACGAGACAGGGACCATGAACACTGAAGCTTTCTTT. This gives the protein CASSQDETGTMNTEAFF.

This sequence joins TRBV7-2 and TRBJ2-1, with 8 bases that match TRBD2. The CDR3 has 15 residues. The ends lost 2 bases at V and 9 bases at J; junction bases unmatched: 9. Per the germline V gene, CDR1 is SGHTA and CDR2 is FQGNSA. The CDR3 bases are TGTGCCAGCAGCTTACAATGGGCGGGAGGAGGTGAGCAGTTCTTC. This encodes CASSLQWAGGGEQFF.

The chain has TRBV27 and TRBJ2-3; the D gene is possibly TRBD1 (6 bases). This CDR3 region has 15 residues. Germline loops: CDR1 MNHEY, CDR2 SMNVEV (reference sequence). Deletions cut 2 bases from V and 3 bases from J, with 12 bases between. CDR3 region: CASSLKQGWTDTQYF. The CDR3 DNA sequence: TGTGCCAGCAGTTTAAAACAGGGATGGACAGATACGCAGTATTTT.

The CDR3 protein is CASSLSLQQETQYF. In nucleotides, the CDR3 is TGTGCCAGCAGTTTATCGTTACAGCAAGAGACCCAGTACTTC. V and J are TRBV28 and TRBJ2-5; D uncertain. Trimming left V 1 base short and J 2 bases short, with 8 bases between. The CDR3 is 14 residues long. CDR1 and CDR2 from the germline V gene are MDHEN and SYDVKM.

The chain recombines TRBV5-1 with TRBJ2-7, with no clear D. The CDR3 spans 13 residues. CDR1 is SGHRS and CDR2 is YFSETQ in the germline V gene. The V gene lost 0 bases and the J gene lost 2 bases, with 6 bases spanning the gap. CDR3 nucleotide sequence: TGCGCCAGCAGCTTGGCTTCTACCTACGAGCAGTACTTC. Its translation is CASSLASTYEQYF.

V gene TRBV29-1 combines with J gene TRBJ2-7, with D tentatively TRBD2 (6 bases). The CDR3 is made up of 15 amino acids. In germline, CDR1 is SQVTM, CDR2 ANQGSEA. V lost 3 bases to trimming and J lost 3 bases, with 18 bases between them. This CDR3 reads CSVDGGAEGIYEQYF. For the CDR3, the DNA is TGCAGCGTTGATGGAGGGGCAGAGGGGATCTACGAGCAGTACTTC.

The chain joins TRBV7-8 to TRBJ2-7; D possibly corresponds to TRBD1 (5 bases). CDR1 and CDR2 from the germline V gene are SGHVS and FQNEAQ. The V end was cut by 3 bases, the J end by 6 bases, with 15 bases between. CDR3 length: 14 residues. The CDR3 sequence: CASSFGQTSVEQYF. In DNA form, the CDR3 reads TGTGCCAGCAGCTTCGGACAAACCTCCGTCGAGCAGTACTTC.

For the CDR3, the DNA is TGTGCCAGCAGCAAGACTAGCGGGAGTCTCGAGACCCAGTACTTC. It is translated as CASSKTSGSLETQYF. The chain is built from TRBV7-6 and TRBJ2-5; 12 bases agree with TRBD2. CDR3 length equals 15 residues. Germline CDR1 is SGHVS and CDR2 is FNYEAQ. The V segment lost 5 bases and the J segment 5 bases; nucleotides outside the gene matches: 6.

CDR3 coding DNA: TGTGCCAGCAGTGACGACGGAGCAGACTATGGCTACACCTTC. It specifies CASSDDGADYGYTF. The V gene is TRBV27, the J gene TRBJ1-2; no firm D call. The V gene's germline CDR1 is MNHEY and CDR2 SMNVEV (reference sequence). V was pared by 5 bases and J by 3 bases, with 13 bases between. The CDR3 covers 14 residues.

The V call is TRBV7-8, the J call TRBJ2-3; perhaps TRBD2 as D (6 bases). The CDR3 runs to 14 residues. The V end lost 5 bases, the J end lost 6 bases, and 15 bases lay between the germline ends. Germline values: CDR1 SGHVS, CDR2 FQNEAQ. CDR3 sequence: CASSRGRGSDTQYF. CDR3 nucleotides: TGTGCCAGCAGCCGAGGGCGGGGATCTGATACGCAGTATTTT.

The chain combines TRBV27 with TRBJ1-5; D gene ambiguous. The V end lost 3 bases, the J end lost 5 bases, and 11 bases lay between the germline ends. CDR3 length: 14 amino acids. Looked up from germline, CDR1 is MNHEY and CDR2 is SMNVEV (reference sequence). For the CDR3, the DNA is TGTGCCAGCAGTTTGTCCGGGTACTATCAGCCCCAGCATTTT. Translated: CASSLSGYYQPQHF.

This clone was recorded a few times. The chain is built from TRBV7-8 and TRBJ1-5; D is unclear. In germline, CDR1 is SGHVS, CDR2 FQNEAQ. CDR3 length equals 13 residues. Trimming took off 2 bases at V and 6 bases at J, with 8 bases between the two ends. CDR3 residues: CASSLIPVQPQHF. The CDR3, as DNA: TGTGCCAGCAGCTTAATCCCGGTTCAGCCCCAGCATTTT.

This chain links TRBV6-1 with TRBJ1-4; a weak D match, TRBD1 (6 bases). V gave up 4 bases and J gave up 4 bases, with 28 bases separating them. CDR1 MNHNS and CDR2 SASEGT come from the germline V gene. This CDR3 has 20 residues. The CDR3 DNA follows: TGTGCCAGCAGTGGCGGGGGGGCAGGGGAGGACCGACCCGTTAATGAAAAACTGTTTTTT. Residues: CASSGGGAGEDRPVNEKLFF.

The rearrangement joins TRBV27 to TRBJ2-3; the match to TRBD2 covers 7 bases. Germline V gene sequence: CDR1 MNHEY, CDR2 SMNVEV (reference sequence). Trimming cost V 2 bases and J 6 bases; bases outside gene matches: 8. The CDR3 covers 15 residues. Written as DNA, the CDR3 is TGTGCCAGCAGTTTACTTGGGGGGGTGGGGGATACGCAGTATTTT. The encoded protein is CASSLLGGVGDTQYF.